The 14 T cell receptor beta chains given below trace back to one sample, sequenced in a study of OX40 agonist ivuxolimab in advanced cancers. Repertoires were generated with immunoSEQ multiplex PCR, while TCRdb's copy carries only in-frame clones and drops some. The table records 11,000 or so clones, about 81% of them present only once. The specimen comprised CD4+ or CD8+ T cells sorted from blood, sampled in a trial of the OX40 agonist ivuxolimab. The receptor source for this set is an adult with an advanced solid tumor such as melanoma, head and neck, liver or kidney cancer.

DNA of the CDR3: TGTGCCAGCAGCTTAGAAAAGAGCACAGATACGCAGTATTTT. Translating gives CASSLEKSTDTQYF. This sequence joins TRBV9 and TRBJ2-3; the D is unclear. Trimming removed 4 bases from V and 0 bases from J, with 9 bases in between. CDR1 and CDR2 (germline): SGDLS, YYNGEE. This CDR3 has 14 residues.

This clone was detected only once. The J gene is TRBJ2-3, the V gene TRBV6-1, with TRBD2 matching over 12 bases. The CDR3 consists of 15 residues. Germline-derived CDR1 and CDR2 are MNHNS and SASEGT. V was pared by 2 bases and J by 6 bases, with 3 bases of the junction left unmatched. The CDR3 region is CASSELAGGRDTQYF. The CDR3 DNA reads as TGTGCCAGCAGTGAACTAGCGGGAGGGCGGGATACGCAGTATTTT.

In DNA form, the CDR3 reads TGTGCCAGCAGCGTAGCGCAAGAGCGGGGATTTATGGATGAGCAGTTCTTC. It is translated as CASSVAQERGFMDEQFF. This rearrangement joins TRBV9 to TRBJ2-1; 7 positions agree with TRBD2. V shed 0 bases, J shed 8 bases, and the junction held 14 bases outside the gene matches. This CDR3 region has 17 residues. Germline CDR1 reads SGDLS; CDR2 reads YYNGEE. The variable domain in full, with the rest retrieved from reference TRBV9 and TRBJ2-1, is DSGVTQTPKHLITATGQRVTLRCSPRSGDLSVYWYQQSLDQGLQFLIQYYNGEERAKGNILERFSAQQFPDLHSELNLSSLELGDSALYFCASSVAQERGFMDEQFFGPGTRLTVL.

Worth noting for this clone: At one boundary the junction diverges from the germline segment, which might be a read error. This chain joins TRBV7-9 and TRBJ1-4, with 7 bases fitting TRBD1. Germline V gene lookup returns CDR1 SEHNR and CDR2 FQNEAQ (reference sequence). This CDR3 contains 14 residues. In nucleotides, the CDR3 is TGTGCCAGCAGTTTAGGGGACAGTCCTGAAAAACTGTTTTTT. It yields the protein CASSLGDSPEKLFF. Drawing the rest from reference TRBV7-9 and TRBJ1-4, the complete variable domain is DTGVSQNPRHKITKRGQNVTFRCDPISEHNRLYWYRQTLGQGPEFLTYFQNEAQLEKSRLLSDRFSAERPKGSFSTLEIQRTEQGDSAMYLCASSLGDSPEKLFFGSGTQLSVL.

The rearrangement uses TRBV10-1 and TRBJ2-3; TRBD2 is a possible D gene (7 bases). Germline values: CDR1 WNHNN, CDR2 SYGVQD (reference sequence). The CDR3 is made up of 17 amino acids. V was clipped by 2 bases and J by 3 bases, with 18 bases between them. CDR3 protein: CASSEQGGGVRTDTQYF. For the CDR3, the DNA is TGCGCCAGCAGTGAGCAGGGAGGGGGGGTGAGGACAGATACGCAGTATTTT.

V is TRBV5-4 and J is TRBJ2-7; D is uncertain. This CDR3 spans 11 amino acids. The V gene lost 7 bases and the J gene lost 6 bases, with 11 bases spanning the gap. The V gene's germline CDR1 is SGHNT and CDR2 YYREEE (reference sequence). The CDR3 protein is CASGLESEQYF. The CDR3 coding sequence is TGTGCCAGCGGGTTGGAGTCCGAGCAGTACTTC.

CDR3 DNA sequence: TGTGCCAGCAGCTTGGCCGGGGACACTGAAGCTTTCTTT. Amino acids: CASSLAGDTEAFF. The J gene is TRBJ1-1, the V gene TRBV5-4; D not certain. The V and J ends lost 0 bases and 3 bases respectively, with 6 bases between them. Germline CDR1 reads SGHNT; CDR2 reads YYREEE (reference sequence). The CDR3 extends over 13 amino acids.

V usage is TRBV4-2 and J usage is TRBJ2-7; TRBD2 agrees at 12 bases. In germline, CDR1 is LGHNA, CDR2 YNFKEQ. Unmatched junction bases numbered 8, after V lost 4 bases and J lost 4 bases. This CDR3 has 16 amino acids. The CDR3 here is CASSRALAGGSYEQYF. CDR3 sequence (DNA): TGTGCCAGCAGCCGGGCACTAGCGGGGGGCTCTTACGAGCAGTACTTC.

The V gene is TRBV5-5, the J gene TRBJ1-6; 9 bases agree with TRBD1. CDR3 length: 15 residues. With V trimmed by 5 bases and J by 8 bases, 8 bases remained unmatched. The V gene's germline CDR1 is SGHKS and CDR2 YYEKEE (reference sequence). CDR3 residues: CASSSTGGGYSPLHF. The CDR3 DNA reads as TGTGCCAGCAGTTCAACAGGGGGCGGTTATTCACCCCTCCACTTT.

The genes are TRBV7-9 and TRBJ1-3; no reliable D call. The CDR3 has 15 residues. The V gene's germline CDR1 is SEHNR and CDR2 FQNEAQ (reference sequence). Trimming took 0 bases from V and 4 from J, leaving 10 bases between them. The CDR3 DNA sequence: TGTGCCAGCAGCTTAGCGTCGGAGTCCGGAAACACCATATATTTT. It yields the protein CASSLASESGNTIYF.

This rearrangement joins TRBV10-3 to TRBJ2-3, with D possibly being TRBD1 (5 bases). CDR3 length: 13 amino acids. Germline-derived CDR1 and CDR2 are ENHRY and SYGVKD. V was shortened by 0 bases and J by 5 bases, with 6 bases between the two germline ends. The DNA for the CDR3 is TGTGCCATCAGTGAGTCAGGGGTAGATACGCAGTATTTT. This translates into CAISESGVDTQYF.

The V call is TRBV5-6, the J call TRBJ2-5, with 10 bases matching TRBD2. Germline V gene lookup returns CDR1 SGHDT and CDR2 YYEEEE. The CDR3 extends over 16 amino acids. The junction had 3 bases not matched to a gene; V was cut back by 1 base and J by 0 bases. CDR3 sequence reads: CASSLQLAGYQETQYF. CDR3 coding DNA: TGTGCCAGCAGCTTGCAACTAGCGGGGTACCAAGAGACCCAGTACTTC.

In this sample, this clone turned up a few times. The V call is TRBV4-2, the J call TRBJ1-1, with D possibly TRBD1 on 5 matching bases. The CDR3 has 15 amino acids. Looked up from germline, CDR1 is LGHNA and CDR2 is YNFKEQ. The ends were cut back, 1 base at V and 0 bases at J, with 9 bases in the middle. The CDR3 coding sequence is TGTGCCAGCAGCCAAGGCGCAGGGCTGAACACTGAAGCTTTCTTT. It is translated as CASSQGAGLNTEAFF.

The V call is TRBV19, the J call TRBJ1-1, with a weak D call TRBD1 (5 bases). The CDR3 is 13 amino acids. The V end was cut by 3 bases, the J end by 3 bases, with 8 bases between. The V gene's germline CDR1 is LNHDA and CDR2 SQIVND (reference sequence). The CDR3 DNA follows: TGTGCCAGTAGTATCGGGGGGGACACTGAAGCTTTCTTT. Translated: CASSIGGDTEAFF.